The text below deals with one TCR beta chain. The table lists this clonotype with a few counts. It lacks a known antigen. Base qualities are not recorded, but no much larger clone differs from it by a single base. This sample was taken from a study of CD8+CD57+ T cells in acquired aplastic anemia (dated by TCRdb to the late 2010s). A note on the overall study: A mean of roughly 3.2 ug of DNA, ranging from roughly 0.17 to 30 ug, was extracted from sorted CD4+ and CD8+ cells.

TCR beta VDJ combination and CDR3 sequence profiling used genomic DNA as the template. An Illumina HiSeq 2000 was the platform used for TCR repertoire sequencing. The authors' analysis ran thus. TRBV/TRBJ rearrangement plots, CDR3 size and DJ length profiles, and Simpson's diversity index were used to evaluate the repertoires. The most abundant DNA sequence in the deep sequencing data was taken as the immunodominant clone. CDR3 amino acid sequences were checked for sharing between subjects and were compared against published repertoires and the VDJdb database. The public sequencing data were trimmed at Q25 with fastp and processed into clonotypes with MiXCR by TCRdb, which kept only in-frame beta chains. Rows with one shared CDR3 protein collapse into an entry with the most common genes and DNA. The V and J calls were determined by TCRdb, not by the authors. The sample has 150,000 to 200,000 distinct CDR3 sequences on record, around 66% of them singletons. The ten largest clones take up about half of the sample.

TCR repertoires of sorted CD4+ and CD8+ blood T cells from severe aplastic anemia patients and healthy subjects were deep-sequenced in the study. Ficoll-Paque density gradient centrifugation was used to isolate peripheral blood mononuclear cells. Before DNA was extracted, CD4+ and CD8+ T cells were sorted using either FACS or magnetic beads. From the cysteine up to the phenylalanine, the CDR3 has a length of 12 residues. This entry keeps only the CDR3 DNA: 36 bases, framed from base 1. At the junction V is shortened by 3 bases and J by 3 bases, with 6 bases in between. Here is what the overall study found, with its caveats: Between patients and healthy controls, no significant difference in CD8+ Simpson's diversity was found (P=0.060). Fewer than 30 CD8+ CDR3 sequences were found in both patients and controls but appeared to be highly expressed in patients and within the immunodominant clones of the patients.

Sequenced input: sorted CD4+, CD8+, or CD8+CD57+ T cells (not recorded which) from PBMCs. The rearrangement joined TRBV12-3 or TRBV12-4 to TRBJ2-7; no D segment can be confidently identified. The clonotype was recovered from a human donor with severe aplastic anemia or a healthy control (not recorded which). The nucleotide sequence reads as follows: TGTGCCAGCAGTTTCGACATCTACGAGCAGTACTTC. It is translated as CASSFDIYEQYF.